Listed below are T cell receptor beta chains from one sample, sequenced in a study of CD8+CD57+ T cells in acquired aplastic anemia. TCRdb analysed the reads with MiXCR anew, one entry per CDR3 protein. The sample carries 250,000 to 300,000 distinct CDR3 sequences, roughly 50% recorded once. Material: sorted CD4+, CD8+, or CD8+CD57+ T cells (not recorded which) from PBMCs. These receptors were collected from a human donor with severe aplastic anemia or a healthy control (not recorded which). Both conserved end residues are part of each CDR3. Each record gives: V gene, clone size, J gene, CDR3 protein. Where a row states a size, it is once, few, many or the class of an expanded clone; other rows omit it.

>TRBV12-3/TRBV12-4|NA|TRBJ2-3
CASTPSGFRDTQYF
>TRBV7-2|NA|TRBJ1-5
CASSVQTGPQHF
>TRBV10-3|NA|TRBJ2-7
CAIMGDSAYEQYF
>TRBV25-1|NA|TRBJ1-1
CASKGQGSPEAFF
>TRBV20-1|NA|TRBJ2-7
CSAQRDREYF
>TRBV10-3|NA|TRBJ2-7
CAISESGGQMYEQYF
>TRBV10-3|NA|TRBJ2-3
CAISPGGQDTQYF
>TRBV24-1|few|TRBJ2-1
CATSDAGGGDNEQFF
>TRBV6-1|NA|TRBJ2-3
CASTGQGHNEQYF
>TRBV7-9|NA|TRBJ1-1
CASSPRQGDVNTEAFF
>TRBV4-1|NA|TRBJ2-7
CASSHTGTSSYEQYF
>TRBV9|NA|TRBJ1-1
CASSAAGGNTEAFF
>TRBV5-1|NA|TRBJ2-3
CASSLGGDSEYTDTQYF
>TRBV7-3|many|TRBJ2-3
CASSLNLAGGGDTQYF
>TRBV14|NA|TRBJ2-2
CASSQDSAELFF
>TRBV19|many|TRBJ2-3
CASSDHPSYTDTQYF
>TRBV7-3|NA|TRBJ2-1
CASSLVGQGAYEQFF
>TRBV2|NA|TRBJ1-1
CASSEGGARAFF
>TRBV15|NA|TRBJ1-5
CATSGGISNQPQHF
>TRBV5-8|many|TRBJ1-5
CASSRSLLGNQPQHF
>TRBV2|many|TRBJ1-1
CASAGRGNTEAFF
>TRBV20-1|many|TRBJ2-3
CSARVYGLAGGRKYF
>TRBV7-2|NA|TRBJ1-1
CASSFSRQGATEAFF
>TRBV5-5|many|TRBJ2-3
CASSRQGISDTQYF
>TRBV9|NA|TRBJ2-3
CASSPSGRASDTQYF
>TRBV18|NA|TRBJ2-3
CASSPVGSGKDTQYF
>TRBV7-2|NA|TRBJ2-5
CASSLGGGRRETQYF
>TRBV2|many|TRBJ2-2
CASSTTSGGIASTGELFF
>TRBV29-1|NA|TRBJ2-1
CSVEGYADRYNEQFF
>TRBV7-9|many|TRBJ2-5
CASSLAGRETQYF
>TRBV5-1|many|TRBJ2-7
CASRTSGAVSDEQYF
>TRBV20-1|NA|TRBJ1-6
CSAKLAGGRNGRLHF